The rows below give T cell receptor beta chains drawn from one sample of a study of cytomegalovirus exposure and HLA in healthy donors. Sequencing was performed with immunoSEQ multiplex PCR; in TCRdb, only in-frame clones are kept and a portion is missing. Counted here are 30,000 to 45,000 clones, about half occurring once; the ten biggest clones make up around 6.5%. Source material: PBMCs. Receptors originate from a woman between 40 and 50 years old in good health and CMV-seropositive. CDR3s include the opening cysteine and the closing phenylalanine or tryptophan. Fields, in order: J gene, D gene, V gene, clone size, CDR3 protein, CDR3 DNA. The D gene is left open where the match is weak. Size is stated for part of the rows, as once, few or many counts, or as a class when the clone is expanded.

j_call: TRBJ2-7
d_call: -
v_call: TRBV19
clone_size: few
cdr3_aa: CASSNTFRSEQYF
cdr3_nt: TGTGCCAGTAGTAACACGTTTCGGAGCGAGCAGTACTTC

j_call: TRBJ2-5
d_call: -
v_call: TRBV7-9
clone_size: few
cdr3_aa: CASSLSGETQYF
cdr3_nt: TGTGCCAGCAGCTTGAGCGGTGAGACCCAGTACTTC

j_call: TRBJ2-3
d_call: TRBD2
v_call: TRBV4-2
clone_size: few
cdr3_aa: CASSHAEGGGADTQYF
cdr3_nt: TGTGCCAGCAGCCATGCCGAGGGCGGGGGGGCAGATACGCAGTATTTT

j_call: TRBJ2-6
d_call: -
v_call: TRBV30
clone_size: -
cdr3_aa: CAWHQGGANVLTF
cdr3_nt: TGTGCCTGGCACCAGGGCGGGGCCAACGTCCTGACTTTC

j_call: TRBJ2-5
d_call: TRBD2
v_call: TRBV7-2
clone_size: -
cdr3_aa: CASSLRLAGDETQYF
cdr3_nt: TGTGCCAGCAGCTTACGCCTAGCGGGGGACGAGACCCAGTACTTC

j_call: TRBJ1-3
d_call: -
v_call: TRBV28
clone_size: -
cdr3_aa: CASLRVAGNTIYF
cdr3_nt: TGTGCCAGCCTTCGGGTCGCCGGAAACACCATATATTTT

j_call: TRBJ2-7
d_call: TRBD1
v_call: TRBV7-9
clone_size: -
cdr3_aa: CASSAKDRDNEQYF
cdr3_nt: TGTGCCAGCAGCGCCAAGGACAGGGACAACGAGCAGTACTTC

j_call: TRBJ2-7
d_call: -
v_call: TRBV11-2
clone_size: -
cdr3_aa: CASSSWTSQYEQYF
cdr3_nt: TGTGCCAGCAGCTCTTGGACAAGCCAATACGAGCAGTACTTC

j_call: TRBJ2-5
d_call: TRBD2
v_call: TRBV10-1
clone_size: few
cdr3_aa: CASSESTSGEETQYF
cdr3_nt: TGCGCCAGCAGTGAGTCGACTAGCGGGGAAGAGACCCAGTACTTC

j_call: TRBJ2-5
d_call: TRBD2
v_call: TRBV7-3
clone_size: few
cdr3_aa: CASSLGSGGEQETQYF
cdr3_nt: TGTGCCAGCAGCTTAGGTAGCGGGGGGGAACAAGAGACCCAGTACTTC

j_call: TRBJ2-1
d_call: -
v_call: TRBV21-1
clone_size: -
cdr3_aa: CASSKPRVGTYNEQFF
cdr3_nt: TGTGCCAGCAGCAAACCCAGGGTCGGCACCTACAATGAGCAGTTCTTC

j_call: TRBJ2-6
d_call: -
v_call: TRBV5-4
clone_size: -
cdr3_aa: CASSSGPDSGANVLTF
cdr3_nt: TGTGCCAGCAGCTCAGGTCCCGACTCTGGGGCCAACGTCCTGACTTTC

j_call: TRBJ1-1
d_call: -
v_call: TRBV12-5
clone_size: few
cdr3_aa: CASGLDRNTEAFF
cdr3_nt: TGTGCTAGTGGTTTAGACAGGAACACTGAAGCTTTCTTT